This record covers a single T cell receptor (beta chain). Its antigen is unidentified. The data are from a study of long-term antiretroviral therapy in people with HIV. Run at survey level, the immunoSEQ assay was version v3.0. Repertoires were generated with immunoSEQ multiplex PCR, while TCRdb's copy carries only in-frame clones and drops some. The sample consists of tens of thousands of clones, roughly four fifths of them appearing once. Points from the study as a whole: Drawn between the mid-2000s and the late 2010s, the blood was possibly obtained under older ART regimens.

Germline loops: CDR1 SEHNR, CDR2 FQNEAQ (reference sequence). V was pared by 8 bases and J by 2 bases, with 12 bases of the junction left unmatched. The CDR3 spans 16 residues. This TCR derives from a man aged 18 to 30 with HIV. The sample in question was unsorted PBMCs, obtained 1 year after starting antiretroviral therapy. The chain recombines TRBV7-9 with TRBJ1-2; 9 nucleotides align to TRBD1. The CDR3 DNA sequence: TGTGCCAGCGTTCTCTGGACAGGGGACCTCAACTATGGCTACACCTTC. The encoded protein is CASVLWTGDLNYGYTF.